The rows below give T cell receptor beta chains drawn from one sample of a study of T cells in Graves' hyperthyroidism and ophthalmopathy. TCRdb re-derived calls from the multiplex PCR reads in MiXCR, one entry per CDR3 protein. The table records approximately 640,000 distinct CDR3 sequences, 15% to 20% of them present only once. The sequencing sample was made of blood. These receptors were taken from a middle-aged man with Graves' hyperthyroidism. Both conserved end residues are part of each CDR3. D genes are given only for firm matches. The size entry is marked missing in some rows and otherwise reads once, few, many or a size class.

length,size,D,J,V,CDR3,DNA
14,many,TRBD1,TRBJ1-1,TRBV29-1,CSVRPGQGIFEAFF,TGCAGCGTGAGACCGGGACAGGGTATTTTTGAAGCTTTCTTT
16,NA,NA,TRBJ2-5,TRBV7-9,CASSLAVAGDGETQYF,TGTGCCAGCAGCTTAGCGGTCGCGGGCGACGGGGAGACCCAGTACTTC
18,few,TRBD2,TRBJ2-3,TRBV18,CASSPPRGSREAPDTQYF,TGTGCCAGCTCACCACCGAGGGGATCGCGGGAGGCCCCAGATACGCAGTATTTT
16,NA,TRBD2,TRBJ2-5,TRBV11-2,CASRSGLAGGQETQYF,TGTGCCAGCAGATCTGGACTAGCGGGGGGCCAAGAGACCCAGTACTTC
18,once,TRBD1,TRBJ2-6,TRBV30,CAWKGTGQGISGANVLTF,TGTGCCTGGAAAGGAACGGGACAGGGAATCTCTGGGGCCAACGTCCTGACTTTC
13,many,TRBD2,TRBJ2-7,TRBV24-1,CAISNGLGYEQYF,TGTGCCATCAGTAATGGACTAGGCTACGAGCAGTACTTC
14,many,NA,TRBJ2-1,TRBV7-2,CASSLGTVYNEQFF,TGTGCCAGCAGCTTAGGGACAGTCTACAATGAGCAGTTCTTC
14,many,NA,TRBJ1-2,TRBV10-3,CAISESMQSRGYTF,TGTGCCATCAGTGAGTCGATGCAGTCGCGGGGCTACACCTTC
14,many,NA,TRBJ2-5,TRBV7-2,CASSPNREGPTQYF,TGTGCCAGCAGTCCCAACAGGGAAGGACCGACCCAGTACTTC
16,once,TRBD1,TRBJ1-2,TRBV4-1,CASSLGQGARKDGYTF,TGCGCCAGCAGCCTTGGACAGGGGGCGAGGAAGGACGGCTACACCTTC
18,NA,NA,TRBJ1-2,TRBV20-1,CSASASREGIWIDYGYTF,TGCAGTGCTAGCGCGTCCAGGGAAGGTATATGGATTGACTATGGCTACACCTTC
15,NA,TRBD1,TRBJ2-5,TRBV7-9,CASSPRGTEQETQYF,TGTGCCAGCAGCCCCAGGGGGACAGAGCAAGAGACCCAGTACTTC
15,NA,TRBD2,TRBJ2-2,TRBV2,CASSESSGSSGELFF,TGTGCCAGCAGTGAATCTAGCGGGAGCTCCGGGGAGCTGTTTTTT
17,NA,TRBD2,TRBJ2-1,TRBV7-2,CASSLNPAGGRGNEQFF,TGTGCCAGCAGCCTAAACCCGGCTGGCGGGAGGGGCAATGAGCAGTTCTTC
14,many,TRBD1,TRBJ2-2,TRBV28,CASSLDRGPGELFF,TGTGCCAGCAGCCTGGACAGGGGGCCCGGGGAGCTGTTTTTT
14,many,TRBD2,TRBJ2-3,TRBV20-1,CSAPEAGGTDTQYF,TGCAGTGCCCCCGAAGCGGGAGGCACAGATACGCAGTATTTT
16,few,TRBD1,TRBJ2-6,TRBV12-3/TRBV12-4,CASTGTGTSGANVLTF,TGTGCCAGCACCGGGACAGGGACCTCTGGGGCCAACGTCCTGACTTTC
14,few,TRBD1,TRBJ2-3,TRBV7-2,CASQTGEGTDTQYF,TGTGCCAGCCAGACAGGGGAAGGCACAGATACGCAGTATTTT
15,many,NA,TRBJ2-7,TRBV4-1,CASSQPRTGSYEQYF,TGCGCCAGCAGCCAGCCCCGGACCGGCTCCTACGAGCAGTACTTC
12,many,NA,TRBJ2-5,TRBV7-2,CASSPIQETQYF,TGTGCCAGCAGCCCAATCCAAGAGACCCAGTACTTC
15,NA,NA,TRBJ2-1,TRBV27,CASSLIPTGTNEQFF,TGTGCCAGCAGTTTAATTCCCACAGGGACCAATGAGCAGTTCTTC
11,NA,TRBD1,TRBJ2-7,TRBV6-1,CATRGNLEQYF,TGTGCCACCAGGGGGAACCTCGAGCAGTACTTC
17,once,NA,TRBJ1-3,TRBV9,CASSVEEGPSSGNTIYF,TGTGCCAGCAGCGTAGAGGAGGGCCCGAGCTCTGGAAACACCATATATTTT
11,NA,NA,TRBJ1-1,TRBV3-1,CASIQGTEAFF,TGTGCCAGCATCCAGGGCACTGAAGCTTTCTTT
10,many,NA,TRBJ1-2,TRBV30,CAFMEGRYTF,TGTGCGTTCATGGAGGGCCGCTACACCTTC
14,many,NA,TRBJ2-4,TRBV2,CASRQGLAKNIQYF,TGTGCCAGCAGACAGGGACTAGCCAAAAACATTCAGTACTTC
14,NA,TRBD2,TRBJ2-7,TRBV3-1,CASSQVGPGGEQYF,TGTGCCAGCAGCCAAGTCGGACCCGGGGGGGAGCAGTACTTC
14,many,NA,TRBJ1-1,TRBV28,CASINWSLNTEAFF,TGTGCCAGCATTAACTGGAGCCTGAACACTGAAGCTTTCTTT
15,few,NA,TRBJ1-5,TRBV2,CASSEEYGRGWPQHF,TGTGCCAGCAGTGAGGAGTACGGACGGGGTTGGCCCCAGCATTTT
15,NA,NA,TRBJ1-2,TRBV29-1,CSVEDRGPSGYGYTF,TGCAGCGTTGAAGACCGGGGGCCTAGCGGCTATGGCTACACCTTC
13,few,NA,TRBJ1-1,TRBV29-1,CSVESSGGGYAFF,TGCAGCGTTGAGTCTTCGGGAGGTGGTTATGCTTTCTTT
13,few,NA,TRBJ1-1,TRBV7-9,CASSLDLKAEAFF,TGTGCCAGCAGCTTAGATCTAAAGGCTGAAGCTTTCTTT
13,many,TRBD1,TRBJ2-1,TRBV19,CASGQGKYNEQFF,TGTGCCTCGGGACAGGGAAAATACAATGAGCAGTTCTTC
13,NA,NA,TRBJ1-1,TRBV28,CASSLGKGTEAFF,TGTGCCAGCAGTTTAGGGAAGGGGACAGAAGCTTTCTTT
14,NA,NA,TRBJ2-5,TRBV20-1,CSARKQGVGETQYF,TGCAGTGCTAGAAAACAGGGTGTTGGGGAGACCCAGTACTTC
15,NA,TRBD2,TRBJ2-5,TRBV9,CASSEGLASQETQYF,TGTGCCAGCAGCGAGGGACTAGCCTCTCAAGAGACCCAGTACTTC
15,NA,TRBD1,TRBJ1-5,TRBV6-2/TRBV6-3,CASRKGQGTNQPQHF,TGTGCCAGCAGGAAGGGACAGGGAACCAATCAGCCCCAGCATTTT
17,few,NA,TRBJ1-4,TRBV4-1,CASSQDPLRVRDEKLFF,TGCGCCAGCAGCCAAGACCCCCTTCGCGTCAGGGATGAAAAACTGTTTTTT